This T cell receptor beta chain came from a study of T-cell reconstitution after alpha-beta-depleted transplantation in children. This CDR3 region has 17 residues. The V gene lost 3 bases and the J gene lost 0 bases, with 15 bases spanning the gap. Germline V gene sequence: CDR1 KGHSH, CDR2 LQKENI. This sample's TCRbeta library carried unique molecular identifier barcodes. Each CDR3 protein gets one entry after TCRdb re-called the PCR reads with MiXCR. The sample has around 78,000 distinct CDR3 sequences; 7% to 8% are singletons. The chain combines TRBV18 with TRBJ1-3; tentatively, D is TRBD1 (5 bases). The input for sequencing was PBMCs from the stem cell graft donor, taken from the stem cell graft. The sequence was obtained from a human donor who donated a stem cell graft to a child with acute lymphoblastic leukemia. The CDR3 sequence is CASSPRGAASSGNTIYF. CDR3 DNA sequence: TGTGCCAGCTCACCCCGCGGGGCAGCCAGCTCTGGAAACACCATATATTTT.